The 14 T cell receptor beta chains below all came from one sample that was sequenced in a study of CD8 T cells in Susac syndrome (dated by TCRdb to about 2019). Libraries were prepared through the immunoSEQ multiplex PCR assay. RNA was extracted with the RNeasy kit and 0.5 to 1 ug was reverse transcribed using random hexamers. Clones were called with MiXCR by TCRdb after fastp trimmed the public reads at Q25, and only in-frame beta chains were retained. Every CDR3 protein is listed once, alongside the most common genes and DNA of its rows. In all, the sample holds about 430,000 distinct CDR3 sequences, and around 83% of those were seen once. Approximately 0.12% of the sample goes to the ten largest clones. Material: CD8+ T cells from PBMCs. The receptors shown here come from a human donor with multiple sclerosis.

Only a few counts were recorded for this clonotype. The chain carries TRBV6-2 or TRBV6-3 and TRBJ1-2; D gene ambiguous. The V and J ends lost 3 bases and 0 bases respectively, with 8 bases between them. This CDR3 has 14 residues. Germline CDR1 and CDR2: MNHEY and SVGEGT. In DNA, the CDR3 is TGTGCCAGCAGTTATGCAGAGACTAACTATGGCTACACCTTC. Translating it yields CASSYAETNYGYTF.

The chain joins TRBV27 to TRBJ2-5; 8 nucleotides agree with TRBD1. After removal of 5 bases from V and 9 bases from J, the junction contained 11 bases not matched to a gene. Per the germline V gene, CDR1 is MNHEY and CDR2 is SMNVEV (reference sequence). The CDR3 loop spans 14 amino acids. This CDR3 is CASSGTGAFAAQYF. DNA for the CDR3: TGTGCCAGCAGTGGGACAGGAGCTTTCGCGGCCCAGTACTTC.

In this sample, this clonotype turned up a few times. The chain combines TRBV14 with TRBJ2-1; the D gene is possibly TRBD2 (6 bases). The CDR3 consists of 17 residues. Germline V gene sequence: CDR1 SGHDN, CDR2 FVKESK. The ends were cut back, 3 bases at V and 7 bases at J, with 22 bases in the middle. This chain's CDR3 is CASSHLDSGLRGNEQFF. DNA for the CDR3: TGTGCCAGCAGCCATCTAGATAGCGGTCTCCGAGGGAATGAGCAGTTCTTC.

The chain combines TRBV29-1 with TRBJ1-1; D possibly corresponds to TRBD1 (5 bases). Trimming took off 3 bases at V and 3 bases at J, with 17 bases between the two ends. Germline CDR1 and CDR2: SQVTM and ANQGSEA. This CDR3 spans 15 amino acids. As DNA, the CDR3 is TGCAGCGTTGAGAGCGGGGGAAAAGAATACACTGAAGCTTTCTTT. Residues: CSVESGGKEYTEAFF.

The V gene is TRBV27, the J gene TRBJ2-7; 7 bases agree with TRBD2. V lost 2 bases and J lost 0; bases outside the gene matches: 4. CDR1 and CDR2 (germline): MNHEY, SMNVEV (reference sequence). The CDR3 covers 15 residues. The CDR3 region has the DNA TGTGCCAGCAGTTTAAGCGGGGCCAACTCCTACGAGCAGTACTTC. This encodes CASSLSGANSYEQYF.

The chain has TRBV10-3 and TRBJ2-1; D uncertain. Trimming removed 3 bases from V and 9 bases from J, with 9 bases in between. The CDR3 has 12 residues. Germline CDR1 reads ENHRY; CDR2 reads SYGVKD. DNA of the CDR3: TGTGCCATCAGTGACTTAGGATTTGAGCAGTTCTTC. It codes for CAISDLGFEQFF.

V is TRBV10-3 and J is TRBJ2-7; the match to TRBD1 covers 7 bases. This CDR3 region has 14 residues. In germline, CDR1 is ENHRY, CDR2 SYGVKD. V dropped 5 bases and J dropped 4; count of bases not matched to a gene: 8. For the CDR3, the DNA is TGTGCCATCAGTCCCGGGACAGCCCCTTACGAGCAGTACTTC. It encodes CAISPGTAPYEQYF.

The V call is TRBV7-9, the J call TRBJ2-1; D uncertain. The CDR3 runs to 17 residues. Trimming removed 0 bases at V and 0 bases at J, with 12 bases between. Germline V gives CDR1 SEHNR, CDR2 FQNEAQ (reference sequence). The CDR3 spells CASSLAQVDPSYNEQFF. CDR3 in DNA: TGTGCCAGCAGCTTAGCCCAGGTAGATCCCTCCTACAATGAGCAGTTCTTC.

This chain connects TRBV20-1 to TRBJ1-1, with 7 bases that match TRBD1. Germline V CDR1 and CDR2: DFQATT, SNEGSKA (reference sequence). V dropped 0 bases and J dropped 6; count of bases not matched to a gene: 22. The CDR3 spans 19 residues. This CDR3 is CSARDQRGPRLSTVAEAFF. The CDR3 bases are TGCAGTGCTAGAGATCAAAGGGGGCCCCGACTAAGTACGGTCGCTGAAGCTTTCTTT.

In its sample, this clonotype was seen a few times. The genes are TRBV6-5 and TRBJ2-7, with 8 nucleotides matching TRBD1. The V segment lost 4 bases and the J segment 5 bases; nucleotides outside the gene matches: 4. Per germline, CDR1 MNHEY and CDR2 SVGAGI. The CDR3 spans 13 residues. The CDR3 here is CASSSPTGDEQYF. CDR3 nucleotide sequence: TGTGCCAGCAGTTCTCCGACAGGGGACGAGCAGTACTTC.

The chain recombines TRBV11-1 with TRBJ2-1, with D possibly TRBD2 on 5 matching bases. V lost 2 bases and J lost 2, with 28 bases in between. CDR3 length: 21 residues. CDR1 is SGHAT, CDR2 FQDESV, per germline (reference sequence). CDR3 sequence reads: CASSLNDARGPEVQTYNEQFF. CDR3 coding DNA: TGTGCCAGCAGCTTAAATGATGCCAGAGGGCCGGAGGTGCAAACCTACAATGAGCAGTTCTTC.

J is TRBJ2-4 and V is TRBV27, with D tentatively TRBD1 or TRBD2 (6 bases each). Germline V gene data show CDR1 as MNHEY and CDR2 as SMNVEV (reference sequence). V lost 0 bases to trimming and J lost 7 bases, with 10 bases between them. There are 14 residues in the CDR3. DNA of the CDR3: TGTGCCAGCAGTTTATCGGAAGGGGGGAACATTCAGTACTTC. It encodes CASSLSEGGNIQYF.

The chain employs TRBV6-1 and TRBJ1-2; 8 bases are shared with TRBD1. V shed 6 bases and J 3 bases; nucleotides not matched to a gene: 12. Germline assignment: CDR1 MNHNS and CDR2 SASEGT. This CDR3 contains 16 residues. CDR3 nucleotide sequence: TGTGCCAGCAGGGAACCCTGGACAGGGATGGACTATGGCTACACCTTC. This gives the protein CASREPWTGMDYGYTF.

This chain uses TRBV24-1 with TRBJ2-7; TRBD1 agrees at 7 bases. With V trimmed by 2 bases and J by 12 bases, 9 bases remained unmatched. The CDR3 extends over 13 amino acids. Germline lookup yields CDR1 KGHDR and CDR2 SFDVKD. CDR3 protein: CATSDYRTGSWYF. The CDR3 DNA follows: TGTGCCACCAGTGATTATCGGACAGGCTCCTGGTACTTC.